The rows below give T cell receptor beta chains drawn from one sample of a study of T-cell memory formation after mild COVID-19. TCRdb re-called the 5' RACE reads through MiXCR, storing one row per CDR3 protein. The sample has about 110,000 distinct CDR3 sequences, about 18% seen once. The sample comprised PBMCs or a T cell subset sorted from them (not recorded which). These receptors were collected from an adult woman who had mild COVID-19 (a few samples of this study predate the infection). Cell type and time point are not known. CDR3s include the opening cysteine and the closing phenylalanine or tryptophan. The D gene is left open where the match is weak. Some rows have no size entry. The others give once, few or many, or a class for an expanded clone.

DNA	CDR3	D	size	V	J
TGTGCCAGCAGCTTTAGCGGGAGGCCTAGCACAGATACGCAGTATTTT	CASSFSGRPSTDTQYF	TRBD2	few	TRBV11-2	TRBJ2-3
TGTGCCAGCAGCTTACCCGGGACATTTGCCGGGGAGCTGTTTTTT	CASSLPGTFAGELFF	NA	few	TRBV5-6	TRBJ2-2
TGTGCCAGCAGCTACCTAGCGGGAGGAACCTACAATGAGCAGTTCTTC	CASSYLAGGTYNEQFF	TRBD2	NA	TRBV5-6	TRBJ2-1
TGTGCCTGGAGTAGTGAAGCTAACTATGGCTACACCTTC	CAWSSEANYGYTF	NA	few	TRBV30	TRBJ1-2
TGTGCCAGCAGTCGACAATCTGGGGCCAACGTCCTGACTTTC	CASSRQSGANVLTF	NA	NA	TRBV3-1	TRBJ2-6
TGTGCCAGCAGTTTAGAACTAGCCGGGACAAACTCCTACGAGCAGTACTTC	CASSLELAGTNSYEQYF	NA	NA	TRBV28	TRBJ2-7
TGCAGCGTGTGGGAGGGGGGCAATCAGCCCCAGCATTTT	CSVWEGGNQPQHF	NA	NA	TRBV29-1	TRBJ1-5
TGTGCCAGCAGAGGAGACAGGGCCACCGGGGAGCTGTTTTTT	CASRGDRATGELFF	TRBD1	NA	TRBV11-3	TRBJ2-2
TGTGCCAGCATCCCTCGGGGCAGGGTCGGGGAGCAGTACTTC	CASIPRGRVGEQYF	NA	few	TRBV11-3	TRBJ2-7
TGCGCCAGCAGCTCATCGATGCGGGAGGGCTCGACAGATACGCAGTATTTT	CASSSSMREGSTDTQYF	TRBD2	NA	TRBV4-1	TRBJ2-3
TGTGCCAGCAGTTTTCGAGGGACAGATCAGCCCCAGCATTTT	CASSFRGTDQPQHF	TRBD1	NA	TRBV12-3/TRBV12-4	TRBJ1-5
TGCGCCAGCAGCTCGGAGGGCCTTGAAGCTTTCTTT	CASSSEGLEAFF	NA	few	TRBV5-1	TRBJ1-1
TGTGCCAGCAGCTATAGGACTAGCGGGGTGGATGTGATACCGCAGTTCTTC	CASSYRTSGVDVIPQFF	TRBD2	NA	TRBV7-6	TRBJ2-1
TGCAGTGCAAAGACAGGGTGGGACTATGGCTACACCTTC	CSAKTGWDYGYTF	TRBD1	many	TRBV20-1	TRBJ1-2
TGTGCCAGCAGCTCCTGGGGCAGCAACACTGAAGCTTTCTTT	CASSSWGSNTEAFF	NA	NA	TRBV7-9	TRBJ1-1
TGTGCCAGCAGCTTCCGCAGGGGCACCCAATTCACAGATACGCAGTATTTT	CASSFRRGTQFTDTQYF	NA	NA	TRBV7-8	TRBJ2-3